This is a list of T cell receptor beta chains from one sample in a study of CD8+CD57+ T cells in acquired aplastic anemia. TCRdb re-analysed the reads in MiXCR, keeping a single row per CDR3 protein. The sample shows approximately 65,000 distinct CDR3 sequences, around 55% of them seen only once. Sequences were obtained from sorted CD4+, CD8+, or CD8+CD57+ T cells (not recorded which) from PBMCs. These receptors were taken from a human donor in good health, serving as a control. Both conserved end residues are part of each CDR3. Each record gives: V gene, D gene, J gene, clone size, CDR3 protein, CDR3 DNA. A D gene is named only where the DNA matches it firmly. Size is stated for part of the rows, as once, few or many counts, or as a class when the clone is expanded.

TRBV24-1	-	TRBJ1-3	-	CATSDGGTPGNTIYF	TGTGCCACCAGTGATGGCGGGACGCCTGGAAACACCATATATTTT
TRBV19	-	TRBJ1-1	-	CASSIWTEGTEAFF	TGTGCCAGTAGTATTTGGACAGAGGGCACTGAAGCTTTCTTT
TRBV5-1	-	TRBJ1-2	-	CASSEYDGDGYTF	TGCGCCAGCAGCGAGTATGATGGCGATGGCTACACCTTC
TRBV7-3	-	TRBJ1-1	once	CASRLTPGTEAFF	TGTGCCAGCAGACTAACGCCGGGCACTGAAGCTTTCTTT
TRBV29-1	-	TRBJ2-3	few	CSVEQMVGTDTQYF	TGCAGCGTTGAACAAATGGTAGGCACAGATACGCAGTATTTT
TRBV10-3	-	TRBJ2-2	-	CAISETYTGELFF	TGTGCCATCAGTGAGACCTACACCGGGGAGCTGTTTTTT
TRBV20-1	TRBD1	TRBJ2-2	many	CSAIGDRGRTGELFF	TGCAGTGCTATTGGGGACAGGGGGCGCACCGGGGAGCTGTTTTTT
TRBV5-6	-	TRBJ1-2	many	CASSRDRTLYGYTF	TGTGCCAGCAGCCGCGACAGAACCCTCTATGGCTACACCTTC
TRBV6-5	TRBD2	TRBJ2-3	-	CASSYSGGSGADTQYF	TGTGCCAGCAGTTACTCCGGCGGGAGTGGGGCAGATACGCAGTATTTT
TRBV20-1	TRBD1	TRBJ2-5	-	CNASSAGGSLQQETQYF	TGCAATGCCAGTTCGGCAGGGGGCTCCCTCCAACAAGAGACCCAGTACTTC
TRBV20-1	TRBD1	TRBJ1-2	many	CSARDRGLVNYGYTF	TGCAGTGCTAGAGACAGGGGGCTTGTAAACTATGGCTACACCTTC
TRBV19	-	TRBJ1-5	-	CASSSGVGENQPQHF	TGTGCCAGTAGTAGTGGGGTAGGGGAAAACCAGCCCCAGCATTTT
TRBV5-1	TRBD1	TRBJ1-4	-	CASSLGQGTNEKLFF	TGCGCCAGCAGCTTGGGACAGGGTACTAATGAAAAACTGTTTTTT
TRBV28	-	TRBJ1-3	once	CASTLPRGTIYF	TGTGCCAGCACCTTACCCCGAGGCACCATATATTTT
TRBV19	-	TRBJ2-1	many	CASSKFVSSYNEQFF	TGTGCCAGTAGTAAGTTCGTTAGCTCCTACAATGAGCAGTTCTTC
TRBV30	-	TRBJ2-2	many	CAWSPTGELFF	TGTGCCTGGAGTCCTACCGGGGAGCTGTTTTTT
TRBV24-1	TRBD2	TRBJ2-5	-	CATRMLAGGKETQYF	TGTGCCACCAGGATGCTAGCGGGGGGAAAAGAGACCCAGTACTTC
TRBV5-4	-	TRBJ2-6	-	CASSLGPGLFGANVLTF	TGTGCCAGCAGCTTGGGTCCAGGTCTCTTTGGGGCCAACGTCCTGACTTTC
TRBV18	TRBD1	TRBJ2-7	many	CASSPGTGNFYEQYF	TGTGCCAGCTCACCAGGGACAGGTAACTTCTACGAGCAGTACTTC
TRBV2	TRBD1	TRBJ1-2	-	CASSDGQAGYTF	TGTGCCAGCAGTGACGGACAGGCTGGCTACACCTTC
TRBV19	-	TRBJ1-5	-	CASNIRGQPQHF	TGTGCCAGTAATATCAGGGGTCAGCCCCAGCATTTT
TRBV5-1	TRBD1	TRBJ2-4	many	CASSLAWVGQGNIQYF	TGCGCCAGCAGCTTGGCCTGGGTCGGACAGGGGAACATTCAGTACTTC
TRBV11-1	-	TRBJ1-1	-	CASSHGLPRGNTEAFF	TGTGCCAGCAGCCATGGCTTACCTCGGGGGAACACTGAAGCTTTCTTT
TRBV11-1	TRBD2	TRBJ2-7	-	CASSTEIPGLAGGGQYF	TGTGCCAGCAGCACCGAGATCCCGGGACTAGCGGGAGGGGGACAGTACTTC
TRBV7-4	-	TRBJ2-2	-	CASSLAAGELFF	TGTGCCAGCAGCTTGGCGGCCGGGGAGCTGTTTTTT
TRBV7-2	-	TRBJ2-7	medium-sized	CASSPRTPPEQYF	TGTGCCAGCAGCCCAAGGACTCCGCCCGAGCAGTACTTC
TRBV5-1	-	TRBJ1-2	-	CASSLVPGGNGYTF	TGCGCCAGCAGCTTGGTTCCAGGAGGCAATGGCTACACCTTC
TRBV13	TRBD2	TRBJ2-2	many	CASSLGRGIVRGRGNTGELFF	TGTGCCAGCAGCCTCGGTCGGGGTATCGTGCGCGGGAGGGGGAACACCGGGGAGCTGTTTTTT
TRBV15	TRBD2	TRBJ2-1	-	CATSRGLATSYNEQFF	TGTGCCACCAGCAGGGGACTAGCGACATCCTACAATGAGCAGTTCTTC
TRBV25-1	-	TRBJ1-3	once	CASSDIGTTGNTIYF	TGTGCCAGCAGTGATATCGGGACCACAGGAAACACCATATATTTT
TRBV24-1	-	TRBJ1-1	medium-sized	CATKGRTGNTEAFF	TGTGCCACCAAGGGCAGAACAGGGAACACTGAAGCTTTCTTT
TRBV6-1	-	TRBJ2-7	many	CASSDLRDITYEQYF	TGTGCCAGCAGTGACCTCCGGGACATCACTTACGAGCAGTACTTC
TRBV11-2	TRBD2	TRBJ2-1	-	CASRGLAGVYGNEQFF	TGTGCCAGCAGGGGACTAGCGGGAGTGTACGGCAATGAGCAGTTCTTC
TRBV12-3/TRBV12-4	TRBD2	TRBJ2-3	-	CASSIAGSTDTQYF	TGTGCCAGCAGTATAGCGGGAAGCACAGATACGCAGTATTTT
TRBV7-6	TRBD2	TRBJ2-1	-	CASSFELAAYEQFF	TGTGCCAGCAGCTTCGAACTAGCGGCCTATGAGCAGTTCTTC
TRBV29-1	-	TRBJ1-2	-	CSVDTVYGYTF	TGCAGCGTTGATACCGTGTATGGCTACACCTTC
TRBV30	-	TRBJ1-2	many	CAWSLTGYGYTF	TGTGCCTGGAGTCTAACGGGCTATGGCTACACCTTC